This entry lists 20 T cell receptor beta chains sequenced from one sample in a study of radiation and T cells in renal cell carcinoma. Method: immunoSEQ multiplex PCR; TCRdb's copy keeps in-frame clones and lacks some. The table records 120,000 to 150,000 clones, about 88% of them present only once. Documented time point: blood 4 weeks post-SBRT, at nephrectomy. Treatment noted: 15 Gy SBRT to primary tumor, nephrectomy 4 weeks later. This sample comprised blood, obtained from a patient whose treatment included radiotherapy and nephrectomy. The source is a woman aged 45 to 65 with renal cell carcinoma.

V and J are TRBV5-1 and TRBJ2-5, with 8 bases that match TRBD1. The CDR3 is 16 residues long. The junction had 5 bases not matched to a gene; V was cut back by 0 bases and J by 1 base. The germline gives CDR1 SGHRS, CDR2 YFSETQ. The CDR3 sequence is CASSLAGTGSQETQYF. DNA for the CDR3: TGCGCCAGCAGCTTGGCCGGGACAGGTAGCCAAGAGACCCAGTACTTC.

This chain connects TRBV15 to TRBJ2-5; TRBD2 agrees at 7 bases. The CDR3 totals 14 residues. Per germline, CDR1 LNHNV and CDR2 YYDKDF (reference sequence). The V segment lost 9 bases and the J segment 4 bases; nucleotides outside the gene matches: 11. CDR3 sequence (DNA): TGTGCCACTAAGAATGGTAGCGGGCCAGAGACCCAGTACTTC. This encodes CATKNGSGPETQYF. Full variable domain (outside the CDR3, taken from reference TRBV15 and TRBJ2-5): DAMVIQNPRYQVTQFGKPVTLSCSQTLNHNVMYWYQQKSSQAPKLLFHYYDKDFNNEADTPDNFQSRRPNTSFCFLDIRSPGLGDTAMYLCATKNGSGPETQYFGPGTRLLVL.

This clone was seen more than once but under ten times. The chain carries TRBV19 and TRBJ2-5; maybe TRBD1 (6 bases). Germline V gene sequence: CDR1 LNHDA, CDR2 SQIVND (reference sequence). This CDR3 has 16 amino acids. V gave up 9 bases and J gave up 4 bases, with 24 bases separating them. CDR3 in DNA: TGTGCCAGCAGAATGACGACGGCAGGGACACGAGAGACCCAGTACTTC. This translates into CASRMTTAGTRETQYF.

The chain combines TRBV19 with TRBJ1-2, with TRBD1 matching over 8 bases. Losses at the gene ends were 5 bases for V and 5 bases for J; bases not matched to a gene: 10. CDR3 length: 15 residues. Germline-derived CDR1 and CDR2 are LNHDA and SQIVND (reference sequence). As DNA, the CDR3 is TGTGCCAGTAGTGGAAACAGGGGGAGTTTATATGGCTACACCTTC. Translating it yields CASSGNRGSLYGYTF.

The chain has TRBV19 and TRBJ2-7; 8 bases agree with TRBD2. Germline V gene data show CDR1 as LNHDA and CDR2 as SQIVND (reference sequence). V shed 5 bases and J 3 bases; nucleotides not matched to a gene: 6. This CDR3 has 14 residues. In DNA, the CDR3 is TGTGCCAGTAGTGCCAGCGGGAGCAGCTACGAGCAGTACTTC. Translation gives CASSASGSSYEQYF.

The rearrangement joins TRBV6-4 to TRBJ2-3, with TRBD2 matching 14 bases. Per germline, CDR1 MRHNA and CDR2 SNTAGT. CDR3 length equals 16 residues. J lost 4 bases, V lost 5 bases, and 5 bases had no gene match. The CDR3 coding sequence is TGTGCCAGCAGTCAGGGACTAGCGGGGGTATCAGATACGCAGTATTTT. Amino acid sequence: CASSQGLAGVSDTQYF.

This chain joins TRBV4-1 and TRBJ2-7; D is uncertain. Per germline, CDR1 MGHRA and CDR2 YSYEKL. There are 13 residues in the CDR3. V was shortened by 1 base and J by 0 bases, with 4 bases between the two germline ends. CDR3 nucleotide sequence: TGCGCCAGCAGCCAAGGGAGCTCCTACGAGCAGTACTTC. Encoded protein: CASSQGSSYEQYF.

The rearrangement uses TRBV7-2 and TRBJ1-1; D unclear. Germline lookup yields CDR1 SGHTA and CDR2 FQGNSA. The CDR3 has 13 amino acids. Between the trimmed V and J ends, which lost 2 bases and 4 bases, there was a span of 8 bases. In DNA form, the CDR3 reads TGTGCCAGCAGCTTACAAGGGCGCACTGAAGCTTTCTTT. Translation gives CASSLQGRTEAFF. Supplemented by reference TRBV7-2 and TRBJ1-1, the full variable domain reads GAGVSQSPSNKVTEKGKDVELRCDPISGHTALYWYRQSLGQGLEFLIYFQGNSAPDKSGLPSDRFSAERTGGSVSTLTIQRTQQEDSAVYLCASSLQGRTEAFFGQGTRLTVV.

The chain recombines TRBV7-2 with TRBJ2-5; D might be TRBD2 (6 bases). Per the germline V gene, CDR1 is SGHTA and CDR2 is FQGNSA. Trimming cost V 4 bases and J 1 base, with 10 bases left between them. The CDR3 consists of 14 residues. Here the CDR3 reads CASSSFGGQETQYF. The CDR3, as DNA: TGTGCCAGCAGCTCCTTCGGGGGCCAAGAGACCCAGTACTTC.

The J gene is TRBJ2-7, the V gene TRBV21-1; no check of the table's D call, TRBD2, against the DNA was made. TRBV21-1 is a documented pseudogene. The CDR3 is made up of 17 amino acids. This CDR3 reads CASSKVGRQISGYEQYF. The DNA for the CDR3 is TGTGCCAGCAGCAAAGTAGGGAGACAAATTTCAGGCTACGAGCAGTACTTC.

The rearrangement joins TRBV28 to TRBJ1-2, with 8 bases fitting TRBD1. V was pared by 7 bases and J by 5 bases, with 9 bases of the junction left unmatched. The CDR3 loop spans 14 amino acids. Per the germline V gene, CDR1 is MDHEN and CDR2 is SYDVKM. CDR3 nucleotide sequence: TGTGCCAGCAACTTAGCCACAGGGGGATATGGCTACACCTTC. It specifies CASNLATGGYGYTF.

This clone was found once. The chain joins TRBV27 to TRBJ2-3; a possible D gene is TRBD1 (6 bases). This CDR3 region has 16 residues. V lost 5 bases and J lost 0, with 15 bases in between. Germline lookup yields CDR1 MNHEY and CDR2 SMNVEV (reference sequence). The CDR3 DNA reads TGTGCCAGCAGTACGTACAGGGTAAGAAGCACAGATACGCAGTATTTT. Protein: CASSTYRVRSTDTQYF.

The CDR3 loop reads CASSEAGGPGNTIYF. The CDR3 coding sequence is TGTGCCAGCAGCGAAGCAGGGGGACCTGGAAACACCATATATTTT. This chain joins TRBV7-2 and TRBJ1-3; 7 nucleotides align to TRBD1. V was pared by 5 bases and J by 2 bases, with 6 bases of the junction left unmatched. This CDR3 has 15 residues. CDR1 SGHTA and CDR2 FQGNSA come from the germline V gene.

The V call is TRBV2, the J call TRBJ1-1; D not certain. The CDR3 consists of 12 residues. Trimming left V 6 bases short and J 5 bases short, with 10 bases between. CDR1 is SNHLY and CDR2 is FYNNEI in the germline V gene. CDR3 DNA: TGTGCCAGCAGGCTCGAGATTACTGAAGCTTTCTTT. Translated: CASRLEITEAFF.

The V and J genes are TRBV4-2 and TRBJ2-3; D is unclear. V dropped 2 bases and J dropped 7 bases, with 7 bases sitting between them. This CDR3 has 12 residues. The germline V gene encodes CDR1 LGHNA and CDR2 YNFKEQ. CDR3 residues: CASSQSRNTQYF. The DNA for the CDR3 is TGTGCCAGCAGCCAATCCCGTAATACGCAGTATTTT.

This chain joins TRBV6-5 and TRBJ2-7; maybe TRBD2 (5 bases). V lost 0 bases and J lost 5, with 11 bases in between. CDR3 length: 14 amino acids. CDR1 and CDR2 (germline): MNHEY, SVGAGI. The CDR3 DNA is TGTGCCAGCAGTTACTCGAACGGGGTCAACGAGCAGTACTTC. It is translated as CASSYSNGVNEQYF.

The chain has TRBV11-2 and TRBJ2-6, with unresolved D. V lost 2 bases and J 4 bases, leaving 9 bases between the germline ends. This CDR3 contains 15 residues. Germline CDR1 SGHAT, CDR2 FQNNGV. DNA of the CDR3: TGTGCCAGCAGCTTAAAACAGCCCGGGGCCAACGTCCTGACTTTC. Its translation is CASSLKQPGANVLTF.

CDR3 sequence: CASSLSQLNTEAFF. The DNA of the CDR3 is TGTGCCAGCAGCTTGTCACAGTTGAACACTGAAGCTTTCTTT. V usage is TRBV5-6 and J usage is TRBJ1-1; no clear D. CDR1 and CDR2 from the germline V gene are SGHDT and YYEEEE. This CDR3 spans 14 amino acids. Trimming took off 1 base at V and 0 bases at J, with 7 bases between the two ends.

The V gene is TRBV10-1, the J gene TRBJ2-7; D is uncertain. V lost 6 bases, J lost 2 bases, and 14 bases lay in between. This CDR3 region has 14 residues. Germline CDR1 and CDR2: WNHNN and SYGVQD (reference sequence). The CDR3: CASSSSGGTYEQYF. CDR3 DNA sequence: TGCGCCAGCAGCTCGTCGGGCGGCACCTACGAGCAGTACTTC.

The chain recombines TRBV5-4 with TRBJ2-2, with D possibly TRBD1 on 6 matching bases. Trimming took 6 bases from V and 2 from J, leaving 17 bases between them. This CDR3 is built from 16 residues. Germline V gives CDR1 SGHNT, CDR2 YYREEE (reference sequence). CDR3 DNA sequence: TGTGCCAGCACCGCTTTAACAGGGCTCAACACCGGGGAGCTGTTTTTT. This sequence encodes CASTALTGLNTGELFF.